This T cell receptor (beta chain) was sequenced during a study of identical twins. Trimming cost V 6 bases and J 7 bases, with 19 bases left between them. Germline-derived CDR1 and CDR2 are MNHEY and SMNVEV (reference sequence). CDR3 size: 14 residues. This clonotype was observed a few times. Using its own MiXCR run on the 5' RACE reads, TCRdb lists one record per CDR3 protein. The profile covers around 250,000 distinct CDR3 sequences, with about 8.3% appearing a single time and 3% taken by the ten largest. The sample was also linked to a second study, of yellow fever vaccine responses in identical twins.

The chain carries TRBV27 and TRBJ2-7; weak D call: TRBD2 (5 bases). The sample taken for sequencing was CD8+ T cells sorted from blood. The sequence came from a woman aged 18 to 35 in good health. CDR3 protein: CASREYPISGEQYF. The CDR3 DNA reads as TGTGCCAGCAGAGAATACCCCATTTCGGGAGAGCAGTACTTC.